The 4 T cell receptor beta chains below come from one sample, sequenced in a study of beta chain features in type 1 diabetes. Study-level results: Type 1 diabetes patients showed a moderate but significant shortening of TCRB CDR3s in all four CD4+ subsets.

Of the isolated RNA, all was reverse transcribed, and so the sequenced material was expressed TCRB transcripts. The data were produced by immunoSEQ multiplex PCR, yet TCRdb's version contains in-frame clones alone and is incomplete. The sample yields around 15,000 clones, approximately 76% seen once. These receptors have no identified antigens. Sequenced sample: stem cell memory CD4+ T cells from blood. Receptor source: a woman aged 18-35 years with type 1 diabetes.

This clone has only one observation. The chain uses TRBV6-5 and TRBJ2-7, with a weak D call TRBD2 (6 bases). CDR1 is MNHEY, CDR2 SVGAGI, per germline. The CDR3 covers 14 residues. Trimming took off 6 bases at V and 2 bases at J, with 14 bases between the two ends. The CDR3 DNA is TGTGCCAGCAGATTGGGACTCGGCCCCTACGAGCAGTACTTC. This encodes CASRLGLGPYEQYF.

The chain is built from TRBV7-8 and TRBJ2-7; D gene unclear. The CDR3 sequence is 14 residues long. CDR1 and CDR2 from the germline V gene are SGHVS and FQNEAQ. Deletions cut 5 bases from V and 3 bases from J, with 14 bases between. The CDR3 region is CASSPRRADYEQYV. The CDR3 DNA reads TGTGCCAGCAGCCCAAGGCGCGCCGACTACGAGCAGTACGTC.

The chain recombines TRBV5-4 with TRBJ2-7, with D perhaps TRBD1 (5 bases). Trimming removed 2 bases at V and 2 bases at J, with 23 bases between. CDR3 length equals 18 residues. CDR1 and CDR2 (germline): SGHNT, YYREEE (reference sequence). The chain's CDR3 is CASSLRVLGRAGTYEQYF. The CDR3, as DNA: TGTGCCAGCAGCTTACGAGTTCTTGGCAGGGCTGGGACCTACGAGCAGTACTTC. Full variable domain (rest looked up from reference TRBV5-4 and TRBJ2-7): ETGVTQSPTHLIKTRGQQVTLRCSSQSGHNTVSWYQQALGQGPQFIFQYYREEENGRGNFPPRFSGLQFPNYSSELNVNALELDDSALYLCASSLRVLGRAGTYEQYFGPGTRLTVT.

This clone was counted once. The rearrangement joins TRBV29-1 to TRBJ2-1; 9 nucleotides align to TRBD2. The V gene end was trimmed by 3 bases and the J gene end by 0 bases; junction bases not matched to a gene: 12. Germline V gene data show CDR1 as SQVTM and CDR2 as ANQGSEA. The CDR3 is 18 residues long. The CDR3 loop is CSVEIDLAGLFSYNEQFF. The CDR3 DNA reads TGCAGCGTTGAGATCGACCTAGCGGGACTCTTCTCCTACAATGAGCAGTTCTTC.